The clone carrying this T cell receptor (beta chain) has just a few counts. As every portion of the isolated RNA was reverse transcribed, the sequencing read expressed TCRB transcripts. The assay was immunoSEQ multiplex PCR, and TCRdb's table has in-frame clones only and misses some. Among about 320,000 clones listed, 12% to 15% were seen once. V was clipped by 0 bases and J by 11 bases, with 13 bases between them. The germline CDR1 and CDR2 sequences are SGHDT and YYEEEE. The CDR3 consists of 13 residues. This specimen belongs to a study of beta chain features in type 1 diabetes. Sorting of CD4+ naive, central memory, regulatory and stem cell-like memory cells was performed via CD45RO/CCR7/CD25/CD127/CD95/CD27.

The TCR sequence derives from a man aged 30-40 years in good health. The sample was central memory CD4+ T cells from blood. The V call is TRBV5-6, the J call TRBJ2-3, with D maybe TRBD1 (6 bases). The CDR3 coding sequence is TGTGCCAGCAGCTTGGCCGAGGGGGTCGGGCAGTATTTT. Residues: CASSLAEGVGQYF.